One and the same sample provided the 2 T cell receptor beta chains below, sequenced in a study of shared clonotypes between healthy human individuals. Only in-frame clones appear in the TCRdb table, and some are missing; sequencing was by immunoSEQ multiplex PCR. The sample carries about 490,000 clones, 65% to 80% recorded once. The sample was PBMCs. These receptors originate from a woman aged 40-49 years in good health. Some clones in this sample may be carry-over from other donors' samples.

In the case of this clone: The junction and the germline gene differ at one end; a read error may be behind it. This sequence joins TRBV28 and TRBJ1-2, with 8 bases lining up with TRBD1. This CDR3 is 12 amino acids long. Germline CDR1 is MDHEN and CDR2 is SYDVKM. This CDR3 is CASSLTGDGHTF. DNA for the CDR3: TGTGCCAGCAGTCTGACAGGGGATGGCCACACCTTC.

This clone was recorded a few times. CDR3 residues: CASSYLPTSGSGALSYEQYF. CDR3 coding DNA: TGCGCCAGCAGCTACCTACCAACTAGCGGGAGTGGTGCCCTCTCCTACGAGCAGTACTTC. J is TRBJ2-7 and V is TRBV5-1; 11 nucleotides match TRBD2. CDR1 SGHRS and CDR2 YFSETQ come from the germline V gene. The CDR3 runs 20 residues. After removal of 3 bases from V and 0 bases from J, the junction contained 17 bases not matched to a gene.